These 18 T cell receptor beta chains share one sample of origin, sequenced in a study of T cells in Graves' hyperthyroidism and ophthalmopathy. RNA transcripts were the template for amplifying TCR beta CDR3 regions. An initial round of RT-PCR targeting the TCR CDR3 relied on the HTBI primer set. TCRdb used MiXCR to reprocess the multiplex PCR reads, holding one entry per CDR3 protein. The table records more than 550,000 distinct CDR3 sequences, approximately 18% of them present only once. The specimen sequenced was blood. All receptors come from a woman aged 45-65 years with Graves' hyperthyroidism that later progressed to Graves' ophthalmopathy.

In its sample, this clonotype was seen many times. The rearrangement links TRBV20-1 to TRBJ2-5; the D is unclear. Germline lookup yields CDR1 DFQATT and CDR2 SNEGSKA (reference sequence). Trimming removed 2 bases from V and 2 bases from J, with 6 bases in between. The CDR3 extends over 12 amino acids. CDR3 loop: CSARRVQETQYF. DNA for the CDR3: TGCAGTGCTAGAAGGGTACAAGAGACCCAGTACTTC.

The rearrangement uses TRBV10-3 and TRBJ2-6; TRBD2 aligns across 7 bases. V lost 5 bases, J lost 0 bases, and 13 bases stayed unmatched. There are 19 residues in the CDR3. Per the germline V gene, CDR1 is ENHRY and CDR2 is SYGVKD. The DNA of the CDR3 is TGTGCCATCAGTCCCCTTGGGGGAGGGCTTTCCTCTGGGGCCAACGTCCTGACTTTC. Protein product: CAISPLGGGLSSGANVLTF.

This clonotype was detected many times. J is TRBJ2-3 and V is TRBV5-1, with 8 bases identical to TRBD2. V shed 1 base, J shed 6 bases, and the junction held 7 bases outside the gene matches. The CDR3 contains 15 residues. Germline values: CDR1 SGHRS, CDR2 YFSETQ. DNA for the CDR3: TGCGCCAGCAGCTTGTCCGGGGGGGCCCCCGATACGCAGTATTTT. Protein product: CASSLSGGAPDTQYF.

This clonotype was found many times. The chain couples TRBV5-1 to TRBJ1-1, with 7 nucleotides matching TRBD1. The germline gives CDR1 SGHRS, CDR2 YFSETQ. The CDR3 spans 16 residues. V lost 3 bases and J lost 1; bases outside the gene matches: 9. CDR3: CASSYITGAGNTEAFF. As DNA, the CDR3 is TGCGCCAGCAGCTACATTACAGGGGCAGGGAACACTGAAGCTTTCTTT.

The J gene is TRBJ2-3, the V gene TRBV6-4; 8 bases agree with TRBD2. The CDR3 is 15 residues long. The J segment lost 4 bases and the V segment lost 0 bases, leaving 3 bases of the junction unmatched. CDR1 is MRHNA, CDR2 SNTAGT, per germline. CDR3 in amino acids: CASSDSPGGADTQYF. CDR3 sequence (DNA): TGTGCCAGCAGTGACTCCCCGGGGGGGGCAGATACGCAGTATTTT.

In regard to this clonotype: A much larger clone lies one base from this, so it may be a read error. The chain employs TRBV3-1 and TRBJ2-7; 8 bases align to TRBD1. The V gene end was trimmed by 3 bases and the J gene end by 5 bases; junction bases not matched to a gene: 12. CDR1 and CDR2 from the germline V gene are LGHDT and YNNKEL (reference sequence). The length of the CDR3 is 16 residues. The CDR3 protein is CASSQRTGSLAHEQYF. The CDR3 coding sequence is TGTGCCAGCAGCCAGAGGACAGGGTCCCTCGCGCACGAGCAGTACTTC.

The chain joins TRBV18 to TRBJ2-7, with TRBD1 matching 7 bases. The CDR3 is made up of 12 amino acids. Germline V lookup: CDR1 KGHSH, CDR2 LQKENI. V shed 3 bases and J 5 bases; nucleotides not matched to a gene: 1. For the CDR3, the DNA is TGTGCCAGCTCACCGGGACAGAACGAGCAGTACTTC. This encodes CASSPGQNEQYF. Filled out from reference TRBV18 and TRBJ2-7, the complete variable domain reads NAGVMQNPRHLVRRRGQEARLRCSPMKGHSHVYWYRQLPEEGLKFMVYLQKENIIDESGMPKERFSAEFPKEGPSILRIQQVVRGDSAAYFCASSPGQNEQYFGPGTRLTVT.

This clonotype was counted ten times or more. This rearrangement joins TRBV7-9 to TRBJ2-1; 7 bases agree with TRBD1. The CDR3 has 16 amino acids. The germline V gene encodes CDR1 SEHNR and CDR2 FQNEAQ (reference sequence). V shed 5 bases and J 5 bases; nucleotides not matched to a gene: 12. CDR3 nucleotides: TGTGCCAGCAGCGATATGACAGGGATGGGAGACAATGAGCAGTTCTTC. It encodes CASSDMTGMGDNEQFF.

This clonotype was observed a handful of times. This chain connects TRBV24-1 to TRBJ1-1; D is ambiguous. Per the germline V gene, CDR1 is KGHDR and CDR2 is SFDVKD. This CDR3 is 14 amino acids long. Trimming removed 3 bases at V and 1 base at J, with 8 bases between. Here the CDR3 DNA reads TGTGCCACCAGTGATGGGGAGGGGAACACTGAAGCTTTCTTT. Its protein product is CATSDGEGNTEAFF.

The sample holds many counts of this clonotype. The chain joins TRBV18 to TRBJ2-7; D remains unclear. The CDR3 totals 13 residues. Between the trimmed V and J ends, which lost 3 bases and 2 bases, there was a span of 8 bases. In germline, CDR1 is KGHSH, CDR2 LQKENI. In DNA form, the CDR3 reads TGTGCCAGCTCACCGGCCGAACCCTACGAGCAGTACTTC. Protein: CASSPAEPYEQYF.

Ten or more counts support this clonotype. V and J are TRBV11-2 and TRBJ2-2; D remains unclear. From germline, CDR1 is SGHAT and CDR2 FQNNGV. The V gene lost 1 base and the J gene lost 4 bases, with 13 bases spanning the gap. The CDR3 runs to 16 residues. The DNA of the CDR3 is TGTGCCAGCAGCTTAGGCTCCCGGGTGTCCACCGGGGAGCTGTTTTTT. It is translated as CASSLGSRVSTGELFF.

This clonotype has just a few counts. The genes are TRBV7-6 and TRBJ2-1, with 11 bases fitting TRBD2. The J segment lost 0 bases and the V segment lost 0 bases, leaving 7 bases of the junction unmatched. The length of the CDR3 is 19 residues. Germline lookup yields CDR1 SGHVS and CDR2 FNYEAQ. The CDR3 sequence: CASSLARTSGLNSYNEQFF. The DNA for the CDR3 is TGTGCCAGCAGCTTAGCCCGGACTAGCGGGTTAAACTCCTACAATGAGCAGTTCTTC.

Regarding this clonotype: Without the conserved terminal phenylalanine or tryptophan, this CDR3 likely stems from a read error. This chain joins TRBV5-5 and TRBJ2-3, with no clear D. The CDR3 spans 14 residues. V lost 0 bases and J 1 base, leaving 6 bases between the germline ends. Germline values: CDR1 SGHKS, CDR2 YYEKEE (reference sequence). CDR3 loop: CASSLGLGTDTQYL. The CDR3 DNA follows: TGTGCCAGCAGCTTGGGGTTAGGCACAGATACGCAGTATCTT.

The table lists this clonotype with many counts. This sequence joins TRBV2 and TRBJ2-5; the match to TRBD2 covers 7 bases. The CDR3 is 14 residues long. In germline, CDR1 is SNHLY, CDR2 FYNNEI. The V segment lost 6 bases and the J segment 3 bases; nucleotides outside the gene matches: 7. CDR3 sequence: CASRKRGLKETQYF. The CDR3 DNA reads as TGTGCCAGCAGGAAGCGGGGTCTAAAAGAGACCCAGTACTTC.

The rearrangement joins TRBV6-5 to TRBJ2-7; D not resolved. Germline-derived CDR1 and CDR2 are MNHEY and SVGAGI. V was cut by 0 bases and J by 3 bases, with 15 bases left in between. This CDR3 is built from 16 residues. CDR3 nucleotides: TGTGCCAGCAGTTACTCGCGGACCAGGCCAAGCTACGAGCAGTACTTC. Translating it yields CASSYSRTRPSYEQYF.

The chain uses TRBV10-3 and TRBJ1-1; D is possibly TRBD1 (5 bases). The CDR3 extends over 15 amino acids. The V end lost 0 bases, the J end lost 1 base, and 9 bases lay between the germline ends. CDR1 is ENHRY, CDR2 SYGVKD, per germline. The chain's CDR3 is CAISESGTQNTEAFF. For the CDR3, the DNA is TGTGCCATCAGTGAGTCTGGGACGCAGAACACTGAAGCTTTCTTT.

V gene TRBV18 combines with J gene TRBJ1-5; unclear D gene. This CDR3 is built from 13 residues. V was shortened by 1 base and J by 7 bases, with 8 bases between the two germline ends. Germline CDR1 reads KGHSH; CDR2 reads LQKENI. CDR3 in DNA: TGTGCCAGCTCACCACTCGGGGAACAGCCCCAGCATTTT. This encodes CASSPLGEQPQHF.

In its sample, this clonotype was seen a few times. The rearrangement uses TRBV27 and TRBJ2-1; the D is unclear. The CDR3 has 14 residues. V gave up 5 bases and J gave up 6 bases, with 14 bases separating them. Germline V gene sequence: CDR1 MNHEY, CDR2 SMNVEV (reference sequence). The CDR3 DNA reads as TGTGCCAGCAGTCCCCCAGGCCGCTTCAATGAGCAGTTCTTC. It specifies CASSPPGRFNEQFF.